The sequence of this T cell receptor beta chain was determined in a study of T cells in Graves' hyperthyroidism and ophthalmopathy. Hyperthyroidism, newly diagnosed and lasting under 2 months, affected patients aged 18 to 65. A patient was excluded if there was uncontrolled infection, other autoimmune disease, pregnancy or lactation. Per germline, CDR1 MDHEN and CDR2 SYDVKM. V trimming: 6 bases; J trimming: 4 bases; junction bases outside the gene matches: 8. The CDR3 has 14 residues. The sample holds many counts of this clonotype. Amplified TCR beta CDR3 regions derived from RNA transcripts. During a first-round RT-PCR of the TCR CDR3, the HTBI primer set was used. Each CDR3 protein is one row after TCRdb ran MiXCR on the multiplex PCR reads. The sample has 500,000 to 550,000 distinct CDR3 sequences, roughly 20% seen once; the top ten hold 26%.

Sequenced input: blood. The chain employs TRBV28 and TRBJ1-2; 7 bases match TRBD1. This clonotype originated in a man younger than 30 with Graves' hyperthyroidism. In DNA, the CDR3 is TGTGCCAGCAGCCGTGTGGACAGGAGCTATGGCTACACCTTC. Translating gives CASSRVDRSYGYTF.